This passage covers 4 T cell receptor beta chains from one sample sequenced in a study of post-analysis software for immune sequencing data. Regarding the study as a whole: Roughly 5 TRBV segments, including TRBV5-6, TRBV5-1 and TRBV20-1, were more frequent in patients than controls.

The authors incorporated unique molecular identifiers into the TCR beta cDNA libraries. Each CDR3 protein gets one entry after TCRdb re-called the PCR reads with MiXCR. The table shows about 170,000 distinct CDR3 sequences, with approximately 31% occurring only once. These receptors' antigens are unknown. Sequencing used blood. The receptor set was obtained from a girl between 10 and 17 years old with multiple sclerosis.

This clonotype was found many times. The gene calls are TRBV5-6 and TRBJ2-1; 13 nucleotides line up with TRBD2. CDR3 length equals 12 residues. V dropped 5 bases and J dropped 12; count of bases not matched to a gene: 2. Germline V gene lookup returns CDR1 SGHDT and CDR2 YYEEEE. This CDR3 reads CASSWTSGRQFF. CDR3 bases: TGTGCCAGCAGTTGGACTAGCGGGAGGCAGTTCTTC.

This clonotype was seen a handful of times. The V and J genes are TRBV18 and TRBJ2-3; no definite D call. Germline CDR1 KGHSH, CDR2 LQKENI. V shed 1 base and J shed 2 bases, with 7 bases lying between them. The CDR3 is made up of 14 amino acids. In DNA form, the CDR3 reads TGTGCCAGCTCACCACGGGCAGACACAGATACGCAGTATTTT. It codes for CASSPRADTDTQYF.

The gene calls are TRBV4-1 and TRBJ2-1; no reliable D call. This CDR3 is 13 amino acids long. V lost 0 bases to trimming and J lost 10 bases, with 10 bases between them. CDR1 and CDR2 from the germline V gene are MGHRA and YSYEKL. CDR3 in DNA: TGCGCCAGCAGCCAAGATGCGAGGAAGGAGCAGTTCTTC. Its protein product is CASSQDARKEQFF.

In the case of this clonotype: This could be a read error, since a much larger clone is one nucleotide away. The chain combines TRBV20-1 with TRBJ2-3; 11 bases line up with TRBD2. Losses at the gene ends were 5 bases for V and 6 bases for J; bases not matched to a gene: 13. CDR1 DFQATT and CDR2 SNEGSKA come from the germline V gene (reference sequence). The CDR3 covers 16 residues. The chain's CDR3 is CSAGAQLAGARDTQYF. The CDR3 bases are TGCAGTGCTGGAGCCCAACTAGCGGGAGCAAGGGATACGCAGTATTTT.